This T cell receptor beta chain is from a study of blood T cell repertoires in COVID-19. The wider study: Collection of acute and convalescent COVID-19 samples took place in the United States, Italy and Spain.

The repertoire was sequenced with immunoSEQ multiplex PCR; TCRdb's copy has only in-frame clones and lacks some. This table holds roughly 160,000 clones, approximately 83% found once. Trimming cost V 5 bases and J 5 bases, with 12 bases left between them. Germline V gene sequence: CDR1 SQVTM, CDR2 ANQGSEA. The CDR3 covers 12 residues. This sequence joins TRBV29-1 and TRBJ1-2; D not certain. Material: peripheral blood. This clonotype was obtained from an older man with active or convalescent COVID-19. CDR3 nucleotides: TGCAGCGTTTCACCTGTGGAGTATGGCTACACCTTC. Amino acid sequence: CSVSPVEYGYTF. Full variable domain (rest looked up from reference TRBV29-1 and TRBJ1-2): SAVISQKPSRDICQRGTSLTIQCQVDSQVTMMFWYRQQPGQSLTLIATANQGSEATYESGFVIDKFPISRPNLTFSTLTVSNMSPEDSSIYLCSVSPVEYGYTFGSGTRLTVV.